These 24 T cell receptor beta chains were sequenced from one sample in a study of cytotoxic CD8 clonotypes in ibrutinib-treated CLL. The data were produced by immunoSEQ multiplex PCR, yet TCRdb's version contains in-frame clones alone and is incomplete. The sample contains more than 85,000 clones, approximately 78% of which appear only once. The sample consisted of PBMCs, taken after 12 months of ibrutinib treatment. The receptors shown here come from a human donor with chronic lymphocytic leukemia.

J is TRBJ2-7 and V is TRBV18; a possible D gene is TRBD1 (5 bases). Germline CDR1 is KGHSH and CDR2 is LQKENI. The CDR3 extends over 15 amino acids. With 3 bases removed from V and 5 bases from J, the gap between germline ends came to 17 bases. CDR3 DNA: TGTGCCAGCTCACCCGACCGTCTAAGGGGCCACGAGCAGTACTTC. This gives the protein CASSPDRLRGHEQYF.

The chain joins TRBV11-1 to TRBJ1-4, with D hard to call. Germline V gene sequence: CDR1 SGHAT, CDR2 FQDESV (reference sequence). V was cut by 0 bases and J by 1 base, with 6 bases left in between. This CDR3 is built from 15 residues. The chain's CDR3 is CASSLASGTNEKLFF. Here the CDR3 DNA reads TGTGCCAGCAGCTTAGCGTCCGGAACTAATGAAAAACTGTTTTTT. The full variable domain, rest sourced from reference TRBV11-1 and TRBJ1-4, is EAEVAQSPRYKITEKSQAVAFWCDPISGHATLYWYRQILGQGPELLVQFQDESVVDDSQLPKDRFSAERLKGVDSTLKIQPAELGDSAMYLCASSLASGTNEKLFFGSGTQLSVL.

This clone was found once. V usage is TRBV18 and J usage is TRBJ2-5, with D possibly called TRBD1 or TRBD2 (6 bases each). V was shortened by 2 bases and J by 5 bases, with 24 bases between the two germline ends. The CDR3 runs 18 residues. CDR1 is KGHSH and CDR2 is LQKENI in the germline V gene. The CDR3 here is CASSPTTRGAGAKETQYF. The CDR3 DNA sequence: TGTGCCAGCTCACCAACCACCCGCGGGGCAGGGGCAAAGGAGACCCAGTACTTC.

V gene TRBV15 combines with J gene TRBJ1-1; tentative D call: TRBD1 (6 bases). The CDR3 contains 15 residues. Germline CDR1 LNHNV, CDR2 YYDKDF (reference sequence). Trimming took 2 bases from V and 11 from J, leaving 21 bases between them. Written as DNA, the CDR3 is TGTGCCACCAGCAGACGCAGGGGCGCAGGCCCGGACGCTTTCTTT. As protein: CATSRRRGAGPDAFF. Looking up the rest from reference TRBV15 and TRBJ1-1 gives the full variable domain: DAMVIQNPRYQVTQFGKPVTLSCSQTLNHNVMYWYQQKSSQAPKLLFHYYDKDFNNEADTPDNFQSRRPNTSFCFLDIRSPGLGDTAMYLCATSRRRGAGPDAFFGQGTRLTVV.

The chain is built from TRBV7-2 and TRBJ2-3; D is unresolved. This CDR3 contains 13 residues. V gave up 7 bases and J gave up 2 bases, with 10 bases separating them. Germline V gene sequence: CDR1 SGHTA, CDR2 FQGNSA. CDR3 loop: CASIRAATDTQYF. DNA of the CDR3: TGTGCCAGCATCCGAGCCGCCACAGATACGCAGTATTTT. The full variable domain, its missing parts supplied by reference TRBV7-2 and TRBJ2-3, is GAGVSQSPSNKVTEKGKDVELRCDPISGHTALYWYRQSLGQGLEFLIYFQGNSAPDKSGLPSDRFSAERTGGSVSTLTIQRTQQEDSAVYLCASIRAATDTQYFGPGTRLTVL.

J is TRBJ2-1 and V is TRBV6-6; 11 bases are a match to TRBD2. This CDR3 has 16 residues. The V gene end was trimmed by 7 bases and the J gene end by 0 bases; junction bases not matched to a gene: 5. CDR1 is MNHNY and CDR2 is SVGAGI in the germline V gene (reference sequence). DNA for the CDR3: TGTGCCAGCATCCAGACTAGCGGGGCCTCCTACAATGAGCAGTTCTTC. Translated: CASIQTSGASYNEQFF.

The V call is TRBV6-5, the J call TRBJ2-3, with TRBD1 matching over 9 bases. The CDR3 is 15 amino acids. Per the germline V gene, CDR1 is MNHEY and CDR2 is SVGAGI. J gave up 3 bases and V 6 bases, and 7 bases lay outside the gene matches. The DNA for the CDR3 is TGTGCCAGCAGACACCCTGGACAGGGGACAGATACGCAGTATTTT. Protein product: CASRHPGQGTDTQYF.

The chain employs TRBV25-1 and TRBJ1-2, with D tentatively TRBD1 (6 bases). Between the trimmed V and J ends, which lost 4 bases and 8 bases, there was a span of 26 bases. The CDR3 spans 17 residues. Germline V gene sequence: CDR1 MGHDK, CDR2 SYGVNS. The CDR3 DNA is TGTGCCAGCAGTGCCCAAGTGGGCCGGGGGCGACCATCCGGCTACACCTTC. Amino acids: CASSAQVGRGRPSGYTF.

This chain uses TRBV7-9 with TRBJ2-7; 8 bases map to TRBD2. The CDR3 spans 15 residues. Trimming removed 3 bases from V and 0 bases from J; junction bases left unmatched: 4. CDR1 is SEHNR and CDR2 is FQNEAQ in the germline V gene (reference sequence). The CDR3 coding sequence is TGTGCCAGCAGCTTTAGCGGGGCGACCTCCTACGAGCAGTACTTC. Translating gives CASSFSGATSYEQYF.

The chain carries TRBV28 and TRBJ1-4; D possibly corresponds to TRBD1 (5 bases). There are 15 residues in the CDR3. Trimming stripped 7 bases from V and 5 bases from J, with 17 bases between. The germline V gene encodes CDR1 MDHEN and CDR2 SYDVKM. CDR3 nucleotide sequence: TGTGCCAGCAATTCCGGGGGAGGCGAAAATGAAAAACTGTTTTTT. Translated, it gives CASNSGGGENEKLFF.

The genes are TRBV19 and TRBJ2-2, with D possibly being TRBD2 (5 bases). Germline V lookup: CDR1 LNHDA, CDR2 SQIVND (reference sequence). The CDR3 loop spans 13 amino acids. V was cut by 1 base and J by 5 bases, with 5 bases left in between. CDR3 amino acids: CASSIGGTGELFF. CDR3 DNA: TGTGCCAGTAGTATAGGCGGGACCGGGGAGCTGTTTTTT.

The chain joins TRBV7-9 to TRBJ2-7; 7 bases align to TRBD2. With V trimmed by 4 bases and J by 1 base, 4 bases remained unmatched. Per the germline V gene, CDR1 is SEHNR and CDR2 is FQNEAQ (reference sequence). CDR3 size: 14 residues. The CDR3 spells CASSSHGGSYEQYF. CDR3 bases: TGTGCCAGCAGCTCCCACGGGGGGTCCTACGAGCAGTACTTC.

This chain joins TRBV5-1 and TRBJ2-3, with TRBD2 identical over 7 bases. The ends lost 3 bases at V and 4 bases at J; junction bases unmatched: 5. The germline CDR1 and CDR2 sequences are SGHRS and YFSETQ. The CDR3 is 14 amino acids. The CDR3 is CASSSTSSADTQYF. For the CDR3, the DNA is TGCGCCAGCAGCTCGACTAGCTCCGCAGATACGCAGTATTTT. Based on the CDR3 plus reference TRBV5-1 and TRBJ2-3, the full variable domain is KAGVTQTPRYLIKTRGQQVTLSCSPISGHRSVSWYQQTPGQGLQFLFEYFSETQRNKGNFPGRFSGRQFSNSRSEMNVSTLELGDSALYLCASSSTSSADTQYFGPGTRLTVL.

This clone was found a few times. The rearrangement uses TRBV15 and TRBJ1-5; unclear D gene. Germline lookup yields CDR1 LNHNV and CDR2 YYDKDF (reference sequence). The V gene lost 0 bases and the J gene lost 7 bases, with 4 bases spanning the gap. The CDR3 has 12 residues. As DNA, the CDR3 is TGTGCCACCAGCAGAGATAACCAGCCCCAGCATTTT. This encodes CATSRDNQPQHF. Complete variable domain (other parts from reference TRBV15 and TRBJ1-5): DAMVIQNPRYQVTQFGKPVTLSCSQTLNHNVMYWYQQKSSQAPKLLFHYYDKDFNNEADTPDNFQSRRPNTSFCFLDIRSPGLGDTAMYLCATSRDNQPQHFGDGTRLSIL.

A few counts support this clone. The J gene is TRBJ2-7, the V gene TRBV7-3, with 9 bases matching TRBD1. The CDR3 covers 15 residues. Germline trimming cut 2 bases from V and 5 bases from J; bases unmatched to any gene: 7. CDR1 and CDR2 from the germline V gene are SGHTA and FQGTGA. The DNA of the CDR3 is TGTGCCAGCAGCTTAGGCGGACAGGGGTCCCACGAGCAGTACTTC. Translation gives CASSLGGQGSHEQYF. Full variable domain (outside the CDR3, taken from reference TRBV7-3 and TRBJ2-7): GAGVSQTPSNKVTEKGKYVELRCDPISGHTALYWYRQSLGQGPEFLIYFQGTGAADDSGLPNDRFFAVRPEGSVSTLKIQRTERGDSAVYLCASSLGGQGSHEQYFGPGTRLTVT.

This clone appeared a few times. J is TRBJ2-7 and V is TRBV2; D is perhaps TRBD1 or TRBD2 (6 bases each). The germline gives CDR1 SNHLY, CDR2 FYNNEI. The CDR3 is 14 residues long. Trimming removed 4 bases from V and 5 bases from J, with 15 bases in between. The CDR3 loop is CASSVRGRSNEQYF. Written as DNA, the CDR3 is TGTGCCAGCAGTGTACGGGGGCGAAGCAACGAGCAGTACTTC.

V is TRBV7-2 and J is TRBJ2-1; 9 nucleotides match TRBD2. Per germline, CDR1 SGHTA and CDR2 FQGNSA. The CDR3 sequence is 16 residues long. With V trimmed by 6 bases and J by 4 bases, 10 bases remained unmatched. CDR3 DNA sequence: TGTGCCAGCAGTAATGTAGCGGGGGTAGGGTACAATGAGCAGTTCTTC. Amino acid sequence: CASSNVAGVGYNEQFF. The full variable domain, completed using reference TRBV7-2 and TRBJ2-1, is GAGVSQSPSNKVTEKGKDVELRCDPISGHTALYWYRQSLGQGLEFLIYFQGNSAPDKSGLPSDRFSAERTGGSVSTLTIQRTQQEDSAVYLCASSNVAGVGYNEQFFGPGTRLTVL.

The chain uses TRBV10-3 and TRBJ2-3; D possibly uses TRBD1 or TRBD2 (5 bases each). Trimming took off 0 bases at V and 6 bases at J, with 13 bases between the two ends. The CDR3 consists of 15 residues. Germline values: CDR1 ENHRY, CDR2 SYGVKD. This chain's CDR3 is CAISESTGRGDTQYF. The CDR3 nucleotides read TGTGCCATCAGTGAGTCCACGGGGCGCGGGGATACGCAGTATTTT.

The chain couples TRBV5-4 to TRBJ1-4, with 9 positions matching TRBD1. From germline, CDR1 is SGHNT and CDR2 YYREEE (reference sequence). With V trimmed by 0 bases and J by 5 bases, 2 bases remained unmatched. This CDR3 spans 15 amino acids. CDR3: CASSLGGQGNEKLFF. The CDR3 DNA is TGTGCCAGCAGCTTGGGGGGACAGGGAAATGAAAAACTGTTTTTT.

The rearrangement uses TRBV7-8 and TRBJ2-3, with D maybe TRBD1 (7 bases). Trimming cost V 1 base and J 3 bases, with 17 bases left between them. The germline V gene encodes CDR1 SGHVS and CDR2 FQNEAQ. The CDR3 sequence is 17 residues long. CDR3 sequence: CASSLDVEGAGTDTQYF. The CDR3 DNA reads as TGTGCCAGCAGCTTAGACGTTGAGGGGGCGGGGACAGATACGCAGTATTTT.

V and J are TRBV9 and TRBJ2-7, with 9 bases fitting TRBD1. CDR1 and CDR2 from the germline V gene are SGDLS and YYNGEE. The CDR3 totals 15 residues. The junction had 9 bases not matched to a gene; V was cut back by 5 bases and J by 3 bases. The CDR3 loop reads CASSTGTGFFYEQYF. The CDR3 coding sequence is TGTGCCAGCAGTACCGGGACAGGGTTTTTCTACGAGCAGTACTTC.

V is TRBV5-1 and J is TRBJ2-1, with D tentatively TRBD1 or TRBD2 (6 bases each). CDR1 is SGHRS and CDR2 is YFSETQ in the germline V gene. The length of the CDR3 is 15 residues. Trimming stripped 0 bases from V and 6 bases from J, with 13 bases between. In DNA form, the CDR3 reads TGCGCCAGCAGCTTGGATACGGGGGCAGCCAATGAGCAGTTCTTC. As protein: CASSLDTGAANEQFF.

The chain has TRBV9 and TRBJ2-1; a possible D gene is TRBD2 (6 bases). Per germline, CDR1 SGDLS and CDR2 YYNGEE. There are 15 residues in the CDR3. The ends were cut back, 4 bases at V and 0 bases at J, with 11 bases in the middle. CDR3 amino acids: CASSPRGSSYNEQFF. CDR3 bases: TGTGCCAGCAGCCCGCGGGGTAGCTCCTACAATGAGCAGTTCTTC.

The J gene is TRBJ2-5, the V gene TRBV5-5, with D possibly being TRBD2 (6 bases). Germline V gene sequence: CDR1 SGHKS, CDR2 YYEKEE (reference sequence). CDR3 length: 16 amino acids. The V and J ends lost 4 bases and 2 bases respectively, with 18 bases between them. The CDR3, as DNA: TGTGCCAGCAGCAAGGGCGGGGCAAAAGCTCAAGAGACCCAGTACTTC. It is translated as CASSKGGAKAQETQYF.